Only a few counts were recorded for the clone carrying this TCR beta chain. Sample-barcoded 5' priming and a J-beta primer mix drove a second PCR of roughly 6 to 12 cycles. Each CDR3 protein gets one entry after TCRdb re-called the 5' RACE reads with MiXCR. The sample records about 320,000 distinct CDR3 sequences, around 27% being singletons. The sample belongs to a study of blood T cells in healthy people across ages. The germline CDR1 and CDR2 sequences are SQVTM and ANQGSEA. Trimming took 4 bases from V and 5 from J, leaving 14 bases between them. The CDR3 length is 13 residues. The rearrangement joins TRBV29-1 to TRBJ2-5; possible D gene TRBD2, 5 bases. The sample was blood. The source of this sequence is an older woman in good health. The CDR3 nucleotides are TGCAGCGTTGTAGAGGGTAGTGGGGAGACCCAGTACTTC. Protein: CSVVEGSGETQYF.